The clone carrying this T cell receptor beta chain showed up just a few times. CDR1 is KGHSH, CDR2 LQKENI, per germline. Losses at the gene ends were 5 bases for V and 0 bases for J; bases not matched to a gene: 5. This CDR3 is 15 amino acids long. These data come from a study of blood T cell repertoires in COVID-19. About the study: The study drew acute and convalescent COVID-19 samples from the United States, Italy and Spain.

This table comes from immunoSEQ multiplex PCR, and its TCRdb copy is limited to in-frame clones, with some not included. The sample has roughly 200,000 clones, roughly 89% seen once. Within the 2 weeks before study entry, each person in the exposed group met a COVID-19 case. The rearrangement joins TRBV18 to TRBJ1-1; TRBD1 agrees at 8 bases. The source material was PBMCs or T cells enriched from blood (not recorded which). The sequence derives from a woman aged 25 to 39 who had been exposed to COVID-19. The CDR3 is CASSRAGGLNTEAFF. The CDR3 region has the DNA TGTGCCAGCTCAAGGGCAGGGGGCCTGAACACTGAAGCTTTCTTT.